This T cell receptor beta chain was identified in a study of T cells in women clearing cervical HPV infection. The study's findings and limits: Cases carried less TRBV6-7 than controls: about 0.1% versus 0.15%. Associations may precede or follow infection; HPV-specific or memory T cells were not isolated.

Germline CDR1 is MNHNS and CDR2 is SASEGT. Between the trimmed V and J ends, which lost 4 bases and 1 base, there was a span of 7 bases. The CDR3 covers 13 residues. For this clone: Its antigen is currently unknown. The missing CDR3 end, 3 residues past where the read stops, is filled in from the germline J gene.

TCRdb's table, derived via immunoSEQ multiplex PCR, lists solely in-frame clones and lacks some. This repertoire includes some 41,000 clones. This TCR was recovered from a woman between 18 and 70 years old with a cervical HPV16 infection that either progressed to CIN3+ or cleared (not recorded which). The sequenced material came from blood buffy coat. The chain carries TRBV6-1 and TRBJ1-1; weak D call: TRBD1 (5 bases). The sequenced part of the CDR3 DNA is TGTGCCAGCAGTGGTGGACAGAACACTGAA. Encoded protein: CASSGGQNTE. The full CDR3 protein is CASSGGQNTEAFF.